The sequence of this TCR beta chain was determined in a study of blood T cell repertoires in COVID-19. Background on the study: Samples of COVID-19 (acute and convalescent) were obtained from the United States, Italy and Spain. PBMCs, B-cell-depleted T cells, or T cells were the source of the cDNA or gDNA that made up the material.

On this clone: Other nucleotide sequences in the sample specify the same CDR3.

Trimming removed 2 bases from V and 3 bases from J; junction bases left unmatched: 4. Germline loops: CDR1 SGHRS, CDR2 YFSETQ. This CDR3 has 15 amino acids. Assay: immunoSEQ multiplex PCR; the TCRdb copy retains only in-frame clones and omits some. The sample holds some 120,000 clones, around 81% seen once. The sequenced sample consisted of peripheral blood. The source of this sequence is a woman in her 50s with acute or convalescent COVID-19. The chain has TRBV5-1 and TRBJ2-5; 10 bases fit TRBD2. The CDR3 DNA reads TGCGCCAGCAGCTTAGCGGGGGGGTTTAAAGAGACCCAGTACTTC. As protein: CASSLAGGFKETQYF.